This T cell receptor beta chain was profiled in a study of blood T cell repertoires in COVID-19. The data were produced by immunoSEQ multiplex PCR, yet TCRdb's version contains in-frame clones alone and is incomplete. The table includes approximately 49,000 clones, approximately 84% detected once. The material sequenced was peripheral blood. The sequence derives from a man aged 50 to 59 with acute or convalescent COVID-19.

This CDR3 is CASSLYPAGTSGREETQYF. The CDR3 coding sequence is TGTGCCAGCAGTTTATACCCTGCCGGGACTAGCGGGAGGGAAGAGACCCAGTACTTC. The chain uses TRBV28 and TRBJ2-5, with TRBD2 matching over 16 bases. The CDR3 contains 19 residues. The germline CDR1 and CDR2 sequences are MDHEN and SYDVKM. The V gene end was trimmed by 1 base and the J gene end by 3 bases; junction bases not matched to a gene: 8.